The 2 T cell receptor beta chains reported below all come from one sample, sequenced in a study of response to subunit inactivated influenza vaccine. TCRdb re-derived calls from the RT-PCR reads in MiXCR, one entry per CDR3 protein. The sample includes 530,000 or so distinct CDR3 sequences, about 11% of them seen just once. The input for sequencing was PBMCs from blood, taken on the day of vaccination. These TCRs come from a man aged 50 or older who received an inactivated influenza vaccine.

This clonotype has just a few counts. The CDR3 region is CASSPPGQPQETQYF. The CDR3 region has the DNA TGTGCCAGCAGCCCCCCGGGACAGCCTCAAGAGACCCAGTACTTC. The chain has TRBV7-9 and TRBJ2-5, with 7 positions matching TRBD1. There are 15 residues in the CDR3. Germline V gene sequence: CDR1 SEHNR, CDR2 FQNEAQ (reference sequence). The junction had 8 bases not matched to a gene; V was cut back by 5 bases and J by 2 bases. Variable domain in full (rest from reference TRBV7-9 and TRBJ2-5): DTGVSQNPRHKITKRGQNVTFRCDPISEHNRLYWYRQTLGQGPEFLTYFQNEAQLEKSRLLSDRFSAERPKGSFSTLEIQRTEQGDSAMYLCASSPPGQPQETQYFGPGTRLLVL.

This clonotype has just a few counts. The chain uses TRBV29-1 and TRBJ2-7; tentatively, D is TRBD2 (6 bases). V dropped 7 bases and J dropped 0 bases, with 13 bases sitting between them. CDR3 size: 13 residues. CDR1 is SQVTM, CDR2 ANQGSEA, per germline. The CDR3 here is CSAISSASYEQYF. CDR3 sequence (DNA): TGCAGCGCCATCTCTAGCGCCTCCTACGAGCAGTACTTC.